The clone carrying this T cell receptor beta chain occurred many times. The target antigen is unknown. Patients were excluded because of uncontrolled infection, other autoimmune disease, pregnancy or lactation. Based on clinical symptoms, serum thyroxine and TRAb, thyroid ultrasound and orbital computed tomography, diagnoses were reached. The data are from a study of T cells in Graves' hyperthyroidism and ophthalmopathy. The study's findings and limits: The majority of expanded thyroid clonotypes above 0.001 also appeared in blood.

The V end was cut by 11 bases, the J end by 2 bases, with 27 bases between. The CDR3 is 17 amino acids. The germline V gene has CDR1 LNHDA and CDR2 SQIVND (reference sequence). The TCR beta CDR3 regions underwent amplification using RNA transcripts as the source. A first-round RT-PCR of the TCR CDR3 used the HTBI primer set. TCRdb re-called the multiplex PCR reads with MiXCR, one entry per CDR3 protein. Of some 500,000 distinct CDR3 sequences listed, around 15% are singletons. The TCR originated in a woman aged 18-29 years with Graves' hyperthyroidism. The source material was blood. The chain employs TRBV19 and TRBJ1-1; D perhaps matches TRBD1 (5 bases). The CDR3 nucleotides are TGTGCCGCCTTATCATCCGGGGGAAGTCCCCTTAACACTGAAGCTTTCTTT. It specifies CAALSSGGSPLNTEAFF.